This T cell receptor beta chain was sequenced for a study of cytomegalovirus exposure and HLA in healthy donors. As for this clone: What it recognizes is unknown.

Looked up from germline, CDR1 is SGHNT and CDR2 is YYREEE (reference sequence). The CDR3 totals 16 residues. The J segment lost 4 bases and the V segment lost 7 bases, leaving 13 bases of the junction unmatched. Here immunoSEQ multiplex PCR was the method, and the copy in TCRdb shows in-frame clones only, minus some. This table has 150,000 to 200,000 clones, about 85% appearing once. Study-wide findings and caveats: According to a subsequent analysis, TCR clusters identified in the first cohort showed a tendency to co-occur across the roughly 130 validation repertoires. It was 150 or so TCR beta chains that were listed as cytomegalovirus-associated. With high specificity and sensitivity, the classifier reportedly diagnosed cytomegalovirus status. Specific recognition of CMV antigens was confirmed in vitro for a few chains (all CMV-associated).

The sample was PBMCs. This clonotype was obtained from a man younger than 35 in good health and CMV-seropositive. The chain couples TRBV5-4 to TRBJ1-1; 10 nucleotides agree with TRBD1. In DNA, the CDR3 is TGTGCCAGCGCCTTAGGGGCGGGACAGGGGACCACTGAAGCTTTCTTT. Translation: CASALGAGQGTTEAFF.